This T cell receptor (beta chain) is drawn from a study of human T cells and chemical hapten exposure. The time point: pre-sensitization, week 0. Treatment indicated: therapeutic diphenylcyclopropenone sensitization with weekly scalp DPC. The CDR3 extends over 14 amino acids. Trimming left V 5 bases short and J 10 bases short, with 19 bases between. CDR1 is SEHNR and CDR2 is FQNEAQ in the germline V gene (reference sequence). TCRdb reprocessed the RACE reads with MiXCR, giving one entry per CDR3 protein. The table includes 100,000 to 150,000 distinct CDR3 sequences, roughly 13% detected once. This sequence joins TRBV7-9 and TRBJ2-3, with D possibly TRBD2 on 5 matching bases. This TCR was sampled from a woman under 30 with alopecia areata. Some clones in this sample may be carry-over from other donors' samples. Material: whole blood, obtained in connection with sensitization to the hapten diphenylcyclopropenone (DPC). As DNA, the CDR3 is TGTGCCAGCAGCCTAATCCACTCTAGAGCGGCGCAGTATTTT. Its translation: CASSLIHSRAAQYF. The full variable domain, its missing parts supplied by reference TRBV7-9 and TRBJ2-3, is DTGVSQNPRHKITKRGQNVTFRCDPISEHNRLYWYRQTLGQGPEFLTYFQNEAQLEKSRLLSDRFSAERPKGSFSTLEIQRTEQGDSAMYLCASSLIHSRAAQYFGPGTRLTVL.